One and the same sample provided the 28 T cell receptor beta chains below, sequenced in a study of blood T cell repertoires in COVID-19. The repertoire was sequenced with immunoSEQ multiplex PCR; TCRdb's copy has only in-frame clones and lacks some. This sample has hundreds of thousands of clones, with around 87% found just once. What was sequenced was PBMCs or T cells enriched from blood (not recorded which). The source of these receptors is a man aged 18 to 35 who had recovered from COVID-19.

This chain uses TRBV7-9 with TRBJ2-7; 7 bases match TRBD1. The CDR3 has 15 residues. V gave up 5 bases and J gave up 0 bases; unmatched junction bases: 7. Germline V lookup: CDR1 SEHNR, CDR2 FQNEAQ (reference sequence). In DNA form, the CDR3 reads TGTGCCAGCAGCCTTAGACAGGGCAACTCCTACGAGCAGTACTTC. The encoded protein is CASSLRQGNSYEQYF.

The gene calls are TRBV7-2 and TRBJ2-3, with D tentatively TRBD1 (6 bases). CDR3 length: 17 residues. Germline V lookup: CDR1 SGHTA, CDR2 FQGNSA. V gave up 3 bases and J gave up 0 bases, with 16 bases separating them. CDR3 sequence reads: CASSFVGARTSTDTQYF. The CDR3 nucleotides read TGTGCCAGCAGCTTTGTGGGGGCTCGGACTAGCACAGATACGCAGTATTTT.

The chain combines TRBV5-5 with TRBJ2-1; TRBD2 aligns across 11 bases. The CDR3 totals 16 residues. The V gene end was trimmed by 4 bases and the J gene end by 0 bases; junction bases not matched to a gene: 3. CDR1 is SGHKS, CDR2 YYEKEE, per germline (reference sequence). CDR3 residues: CASSPGTSGSYNEQFF. For the CDR3, the DNA is TGTGCCAGCAGCCCTGGGACTAGCGGCTCCTACAATGAGCAGTTCTTC.

This sequence joins TRBV6-4 and TRBJ2-5; D possibly corresponds to TRBD2 (7 bases). CDR1 and CDR2 (germline): MRHNA, SNTAGT. Trimming pared 3 bases from V and 5 bases from J, leaving 16 bases between. CDR3 length: 15 amino acids. CDR3 bases: TGTGCCAGCAGTGATAAGGCGGGGGCCGGGGAGACCCAGTACTTC. This gives the protein CASSDKAGAGETQYF.

This chain links TRBV15 with TRBJ1-5, with D unresolved. Deletions cut 4 bases from V and 6 bases from J, with 7 bases between. In germline, CDR1 is LNHNV, CDR2 YYDKDF (reference sequence). The CDR3 consists of 12 residues. The CDR3 nucleotides are TGTGCCACCAGCAACGAGGGTCAGCCCCAGCATTTT. Amino acid sequence: CATSNEGQPQHF.

The genes are TRBV5-1 and TRBJ2-7; 7 bases are a match to TRBD1. The CDR3 totals 15 residues. The germline gives CDR1 SGHRS, CDR2 YFSETQ. V shed 0 bases, J shed 5 bases, and the junction held 8 bases outside the gene matches. The CDR3, as DNA: TGCGCCAGCAGCTTGGGAGGCAGGGGGTCTGACGAGCAGTACTTC. Its protein is CASSLGGRGSDEQYF.

J is TRBJ2-5 and V is TRBV21-1; TRBD2 reflects the table's D call only, with no check against the DNA. TRBV21-1 is recorded as a pseudogene. This CDR3 region has 18 residues. The CDR3 here is CASSKVRASGRAEETQYF. The CDR3 DNA sequence: TGTGCCAGCAGCAAAGTGAGGGCTAGCGGGAGGGCCGAGGAGACCCAGTACTTC.

The chain has TRBV6-1 and TRBJ1-4, with D maybe TRBD1 (5 bases). Germline lookup yields CDR1 MNHNS and CDR2 SASEGT. V was trimmed by 3 bases and J by 7 bases, leaving 9 bases between them. The CDR3 extends over 13 amino acids. The CDR3 DNA is TGTGCCAGCAGTGACAGGGTCGTTGAAAAACTGTTTTTT. As protein: CASSDRVVEKLFF.

The chain carries TRBV19 and TRBJ1-2, with TRBD1 matching 7 bases. J gave up 7 bases and V 8 bases, and 16 bases lay outside the gene matches. The CDR3 length is 15 residues. Germline V CDR1 and CDR2: LNHDA, SQIVND (reference sequence). The CDR3 loop reads CASLRGGGSLGGYTF. CDR3 DNA: TGTGCCAGTTTAAGAGGGGGCGGATCTCTTGGTGGCTACACCTTC. Full variable domain (remainder filled in from reference TRBV19 and TRBJ1-2): DGGITQSPKYLFRKEGQNVTLSCEQNLNHDAMYWYRQDPGQGLRLIYYSQIVNDFQKGDIAEGYSVSREKKESFPLTVTSAQKNPTAFYLCASLRGGGSLGGYTFGSGTRLTVV.

The genes are TRBV18 and TRBJ2-1, with 9 bases aligning to TRBD2. V shed 6 bases and J 6 bases; nucleotides not matched to a gene: 12. CDR3 length equals 16 residues. Germline CDR1 KGHSH, CDR2 LQKENI. Here the CDR3 reads CASSSRVTSGGNEQFF. Written as DNA, the CDR3 is TGTGCCAGCTCCTCGCGGGTGACTAGCGGTGGCAATGAGCAGTTCTTC.

V usage is TRBV21-1 and J usage is TRBJ2-7; the table calls TRBD1, which could not be checked here. TRBV21-1 is designated a pseudogene. This CDR3 region has 17 residues. CDR3 protein: CASSKTGGDVVDYEQYF. The CDR3 coding sequence is TGTGCCAGCAGCAAAACAGGGGGGGATGTGGTGGACTACGAGCAGTACTTC.

The chain joins TRBV18 to TRBJ1-3, with a possible D match to TRBD1 (5 bases). CDR3 length: 15 amino acids. V dropped 6 bases and J dropped 0 bases, with 12 bases sitting between them. CDR1 and CDR2 (germline): KGHSH, LQKENI. The DNA of the CDR3 is TGTGCCAGCTCCCTCGGGACTACCTCTGGAAACACCATATATTTT. The encoded protein is CASSLGTTSGNTIYF.

The chain combines TRBV19 with TRBJ1-1, with 8 bases identical to TRBD1. This CDR3 is built from 15 residues. Germline-derived CDR1 and CDR2 are LNHDA and SQIVND (reference sequence). Unmatched junction bases numbered 5, after V lost 5 bases and J lost 0 bases. Here the CDR3 DNA reads TGTGCCAGTAGTCCAGGACAGGGACTGAACACTGAAGCTTTCTTT. It encodes CASSPGQGLNTEAFF.

The chain employs TRBV2 and TRBJ1-1; D not resolved. Between the trimmed V and J ends, which lost 9 bases and 3 bases, there was a span of 8 bases. CDR3 length equals 11 residues. Germline V gene sequence: CDR1 SNHLY, CDR2 FYNNEI. In nucleotides, the CDR3 is TGTGCCAGTGGACTATACACTGAAGCTTTCTTT. As protein: CASGLYTEAFF.

The J gene is TRBJ2-1, the V gene TRBV28, with 9 bases that match TRBD1. The CDR3 loop spans 14 amino acids. Germline lookup yields CDR1 MDHEN and CDR2 SYDVKM. V lost 6 bases and J lost 6; bases outside the gene matches: 6. The CDR3 reads CASSPGQGPNEQFF. DNA of the CDR3: TGTGCCAGCAGCCCGGGACAGGGCCCCAATGAGCAGTTCTTC.

The chain couples TRBV4-1 to TRBJ2-2; 7 bases are a match to TRBD2. The CDR3 contains 16 residues. V dropped 4 bases and J dropped 0; count of bases not matched to a gene: 5. Germline loops: CDR1 MGHRA, CDR2 YSYEKL. The CDR3 DNA reads as TGCGCCAGCAGCCGATTGGGACTACCGAACACCGGGGAGCTGTTTTTT. Translated: CASSRLGLPNTGELFF.

The genes are TRBV4-1 and TRBJ2-7; D gene ambiguous. V was trimmed by 1 base and J by 1 base, leaving 8 bases between them. From germline, CDR1 is MGHRA and CDR2 YSYEKL. CDR3 length: 14 residues. The CDR3 nucleotides are TGCGCCAGCAGCCAAGTTGGGCGTTCCTACGAGCAGTACTTC. Translation: CASSQVGRSYEQYF.

As concerns this clone: Other nucleotide sequences from this sample produce the same CDR3. The chain carries TRBV7-3 and TRBJ2-1; 11 nucleotides line up with TRBD1. The CDR3 has 14 amino acids. The V gene end was trimmed by 5 bases and the J gene end by 7 bases; junction bases not matched to a gene: 4. Germline CDR1 and CDR2: SGHTA and FQGTGA. CDR3 loop: CASSLGTGGNEQFF. CDR3 in DNA: TGTGCCAGCAGCCTCGGGACAGGGGGAAATGAGCAGTTCTTC.

CDR3 sequence reads: CASSIGPYGTEAFF. Here the CDR3 DNA reads TGTGCCAGTAGTATTGGGCCCTATGGGACTGAAGCTTTCTTT. The V gene is TRBV19, the J gene TRBJ1-1; D not certain. Germline CDR1 reads LNHDA; CDR2 reads SQIVND (reference sequence). The CDR3 consists of 14 residues. Between the trimmed V and J ends, which lost 3 bases and 5 bases, there was a span of 13 bases.

The chain has TRBV18 and TRBJ2-5, with D tentatively TRBD2 (5 bases). V was pared by 4 bases and J by 5 bases, with 17 bases between. Germline CDR1 reads KGHSH; CDR2 reads LQKENI. CDR3 length equals 15 residues. The CDR3 reads CASSRLEGSAETQYF. DNA for the CDR3: TGTGCCAGCTCACGACTCGAGGGTAGTGCGGAGACCCAGTACTTC.

CDR3 sequence reads: CASSHDRNQPQHF. The CDR3 nucleotides read TGTGCCAGCTCGCATGACAGGAATCAGCCCCAGCATTTT. This chain links TRBV18 with TRBJ1-5; maybe TRBD1 (6 bases). CDR3 size: 13 residues. V was pared by 6 bases and J by 4 bases, with 10 bases between. In germline, CDR1 is KGHSH, CDR2 LQKENI.

This rearrangement joins TRBV24-1 to TRBJ1-5; 9 bases fit TRBD1. Germline V CDR1 and CDR2: KGHDR, SFDVKD. V was pared by 8 bases and J by 5 bases, with 12 bases of the junction left unmatched. The CDR3 extends over 16 amino acids. CDR3 sequence: CATKIPGTGLYQPQHF. The CDR3 bases are TGTGCCACCAAAATCCCCGGGACAGGGCTTTATCAGCCCCAGCATTTT.

The chain couples TRBV12-1 to TRBJ1-1; TRBD1, as called in the table, went unchecked against the DNA. TRBV12-1 is recorded as a pseudogene. The CDR3 runs to 14 residues. The CDR3, as DNA: TGTGCCAGCAGCTTTTGGGCTGCGTCCACTGAAGCTTTCTTT. It translates to CASSFWAASTEAFF.

The genes are TRBV19 and TRBJ2-7, with TRBD1 matching 7 bases. This CDR3 has 16 amino acids. Germline V CDR1 and CDR2: LNHDA, SQIVND (reference sequence). V lost 6 bases and J lost 2; bases outside the gene matches: 13. The CDR3 bases are TGTGCCAGTAGCACGCCGGGACAGCATTCCACCTACGAGCAGTACTTC. Translation: CASSTPGQHSTYEQYF.

V and J are TRBV2 and TRBJ1-1; TRBD1 matches 7 bases. This CDR3 is 14 amino acids long. V lost 6 bases, J lost 3 bases, and 7 bases stayed unmatched. The germline gives CDR1 SNHLY, CDR2 FYNNEI. The chain's CDR3 is CASRGTVLDTEAFF. Here the CDR3 DNA reads TGTGCCAGCAGAGGGACAGTCTTAGACACTGAAGCTTTCTTT.

The chain joins TRBV7-9 to TRBJ1-1, with no clear D. V was cut by 10 bases and J by 4 bases, with 16 bases left in between. CDR3 length: 13 residues. In germline, CDR1 is SEHNR, CDR2 FQNEAQ (reference sequence). CDR3 DNA: TGTGCCACAGATCGGACGGCGGGCACTGAAGCTTTCTTT. Residues: CATDRTAGTEAFF.

The rearrangement links TRBV2 to TRBJ2-5, with D possibly being TRBD2 (6 bases). In germline, CDR1 is SNHLY, CDR2 FYNNEI. The CDR3 consists of 14 residues. The germline V and J ends were trimmed by 10 bases and 2 bases, with 17 bases remaining between them. The CDR3 coding sequence is TGTGCCACTTCCTTTCCCCGGGAGCAAGAGACCCAGTACTTC. This encodes CATSFPREQETQYF.

As DNA, the CDR3 is TGTGCCAGCAGCTTTTCCGGGTCTCGGCCAGATACGCAGTATTTT. This translates into CASSFSGSRPDTQYF. The chain links TRBV5-4 to TRBJ2-3; D is unresolved. The V end was cut by 2 bases, the J end by 4 bases, with 14 bases between. The CDR3 is made up of 15 amino acids. Germline-derived CDR1 and CDR2 are SGHNT and YYREEE (reference sequence).